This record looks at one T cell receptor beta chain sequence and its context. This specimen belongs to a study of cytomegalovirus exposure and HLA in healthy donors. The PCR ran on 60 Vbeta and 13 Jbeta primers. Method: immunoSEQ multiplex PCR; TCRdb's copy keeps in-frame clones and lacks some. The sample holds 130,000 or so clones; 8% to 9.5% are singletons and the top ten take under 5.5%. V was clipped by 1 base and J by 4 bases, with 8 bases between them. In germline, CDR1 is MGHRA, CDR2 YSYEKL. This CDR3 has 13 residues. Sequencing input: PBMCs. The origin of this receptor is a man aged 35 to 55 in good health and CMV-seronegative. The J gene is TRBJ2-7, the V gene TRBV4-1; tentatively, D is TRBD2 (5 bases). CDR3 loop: CASSQGLPYEQYF. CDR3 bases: TGCGCCAGCAGCCAAGGACTACCATACGAGCAGTACTTC.